What follows describes a single T cell receptor (beta chain). The sample originates from a study of blood T cell repertoires in COVID-19. Across the whole study: Samples taken during acute and convalescent COVID-19 were collected in the United States, Italy and Spain. T cells, B-cell-depleted T cells, or PBMCs supplied cDNA or gDNA.

The cohort comprised adults aged roughly 18 to 95 years residing in about two dozen US areas. Cohorts were determined from participant-reported clinical history. Only in-frame clones appear in the TCRdb table, and some are missing; sequencing was by immunoSEQ multiplex PCR. The table records about 210,000 clones, 81% of them present only once. The CDR3 has 15 amino acids. The V end was cut by 3 bases, the J end by 5 bases, with 16 bases between. Germline V lookup: CDR1 SGHAT, CDR2 FQNNGV. The sequence derives from a woman in her fifties or sixties with acute COVID-19. The gene calls are TRBV11-2 and TRBJ2-5; the D gene is possibly TRBD1 (5 bases). Sequencing was performed on PBMCs or T cells enriched from blood (not recorded which). The CDR3 bases are TGTGCCAGCAGCTTGATATCAGGGCTCGGGGAGACCCAGTACTTC. This sequence encodes CASSLISGLGETQYF.